One T cell receptor (beta chain) is described in this entry. The data stem from a study of blood T cell repertoires in COVID-19. Study details: The origin of the acute and convalescent COVID-19 samples was the United States, Italy and Spain. In each case, the material was cDNA or gDNA derived from T cells, B-cell-depleted T cells, or PBMCs.

CDR1 is LNHDA, CDR2 SQIVND, per germline (reference sequence). The CDR3 runs 17 residues. V lost 2 bases, J lost 3 bases, and 3 bases stayed unmatched. Original processing methods: Amplifying reference gene primers gave estimates of nucleated cell counts. TCRdb keeps only in-frame clones here, not all; method: immunoSEQ multiplex PCR. V, J and clone size reflect that table, while D and trimming were determined from the DNA. The data show 86,000 or so clones, roughly 86% seen once. Sequenced material: peripheral blood. The chain is built from TRBV19 and TRBJ2-6, with TRBD1 matching over 11 bases. The TCR sequence derives from a man aged 50 to 60 with active or convalescent COVID-19. CDR3 DNA sequence: TGTGCCAGTAGTATATGGACAGGGGGCTTTGGGGCCAACGTCCTGACTTTC. It translates to CASSIWTGGFGANVLTF.